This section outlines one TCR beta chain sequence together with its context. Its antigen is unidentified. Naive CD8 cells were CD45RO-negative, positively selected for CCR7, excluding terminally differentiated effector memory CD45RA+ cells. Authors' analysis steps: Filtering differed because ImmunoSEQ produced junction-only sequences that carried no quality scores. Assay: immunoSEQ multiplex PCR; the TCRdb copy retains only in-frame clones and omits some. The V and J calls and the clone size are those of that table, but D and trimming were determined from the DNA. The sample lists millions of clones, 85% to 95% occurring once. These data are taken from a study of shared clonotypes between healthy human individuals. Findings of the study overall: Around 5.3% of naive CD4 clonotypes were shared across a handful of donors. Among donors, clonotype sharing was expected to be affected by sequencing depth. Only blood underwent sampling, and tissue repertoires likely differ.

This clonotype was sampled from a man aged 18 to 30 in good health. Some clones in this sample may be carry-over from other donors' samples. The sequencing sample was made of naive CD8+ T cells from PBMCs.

CDR3 DNA: TGTGCCAGCAGTTTACTGAGCTCTGGGGCCAACGTCCTGACTTTC. It is translated as CASSLLSSGANVLTF. This sequence joins TRBV28 and TRBJ2-6; D remains unclear. The CDR3 contains 15 residues. CDR1 and CDR2 (germline): MDHEN, SYDVKM. V shed 2 bases and J shed 0 bases, with 5 bases lying between them.